These T cell receptor beta chains were read from a single sample in a study of T cell responses to AZD1222 COVID-19 vaccine. Data came from immunoSEQ multiplex PCR; TCRdb stores just in-frame clones and leaves some out. The sample carries some 130,000 clones, approximately 91% recorded once. The sample consisted of peripheral blood, taken 28 days after the second AZD1222 dose. The receptors were gathered from an adult who received the AZD1222 COVID-19 vaccine. Each CDR3 is given with its conserved first and last residue. Fields, in order: CDR3 DNA, CDR3 protein, D gene, V gene, clone size, J gene. D genes are given only for firm matches. Clone size, where shown, is once, few, many, or a class for clones that have expanded.

DNA: TGTGCCAGCAGTGACAGGGGGCTTAAGACCCAGTACTTC
CDR3: CASSDRGLKTQYF
D: TRBD1
V: TRBV6-1
size: once
J: TRBJ2-5

DNA: TGTGCCAGCAGCTGGGGGGCACGGGGAAGCAATCAGCCCCAGCATTTT
CDR3: CASSWGARGSNQPQHF
D: NA
V: TRBV2
size: NA
J: TRBJ1-5

DNA: TGTGCCAGCAGGCTACAGGGGGACTACGAGCAGTACTTC
CDR3: CASRLQGDYEQYF
D: TRBD1
V: TRBV28
size: NA
J: TRBJ2-7

DNA: TGCGCCAGCAGCGCCGGAATGAGGGCCGAGCAGTACTTC
CDR3: CASSAGMRAEQYF
D: NA
V: TRBV5-1
size: NA
J: TRBJ2-7

DNA: TGTGCCAGCAGCTTAGGAGTCGGGGTGAACACTGAAGCTTTCTTT
CDR3: CASSLGVGVNTEAFF
D: NA
V: TRBV7-8
size: NA
J: TRBJ1-1

DNA: TGTGCCAGCAGGGGGGTGGGAGCGAACACTGAAGCTTTCTTT
CDR3: CASRGVGANTEAFF
D: NA
V: TRBV25-1
size: NA
J: TRBJ1-1

DNA: TGTGCCAGCAGCTTAGGCCCCGGAAGGGGCGTAGATGGCTACACCTTC
CDR3: CASSLGPGRGVDGYTF
D: NA
V: TRBV7-9
size: NA
J: TRBJ1-2

DNA: TGTGCCAGCAGCTTAGAGCCAGGGGTGGGTGGCTACACCTTC
CDR3: CASSLEPGVGGYTF
D: NA
V: TRBV11-2
size: NA
J: TRBJ1-2

DNA: TGTGCCAGTGGCTCCCAGGGGAACTCTGGAAACACCATATATTTT
CDR3: CASGSQGNSGNTIYF
D: NA
V: TRBV19
size: once
J: TRBJ1-3

DNA: TGTGCCAGCAGGGGGTTGTGGGATTCACCCCTCCACTTT
CDR3: CASRGLWDSPLHF
D: TRBD1
V: TRBV10-3
size: NA
J: TRBJ1-6

DNA: TGTGCCAGCAGAAAAGACGGATGGGGCTCCCTCTTT
CDR3: CASRKDGWGSLF
D: NA
V: TRBV2
size: once
J: TRBJ1-4

DNA: TGTGCCAGCAGGCGGAGGGGTTCGTCCTACAATGAGCAGTTCTTC
CDR3: CASRRRGSSYNEQFF
D: NA
V: TRBV2
size: NA
J: TRBJ2-1

DNA: TGTGCCAGCAGTTACTCGATGCTCAGGGGGAGGAGTGGCTACACCTTC
CDR3: CASSYSMLRGRSGYTF
D: TRBD1
V: TRBV6-5
size: NA
J: TRBJ1-2

DNA: TGTGCCAGCAGTGAGACCCAACCTACAGGTACCTCTAGCAAAAATACGCAGTATTTT
CDR3: CASSETQPTGTSSKNTQYF
D: NA
V: TRBV6-1
size: few
J: TRBJ2-3

DNA: TGTGCCAGCAGTTCCAGGAGTAAAAACATTCAGTACTTC
CDR3: CASSSRSKNIQYF
D: NA
V: TRBV5-4
size: NA
J: TRBJ2-4

DNA: TGTGCCAGCAGCTTGGCGCTCGGTAACTATGGCTACACCTTC
CDR3: CASSLALGNYGYTF
D: NA
V: TRBV5-6
size: NA
J: TRBJ1-2

DNA: TGTGCCAGCAGCCAGGCGAACACTGAAGCTTTCTTT
CDR3: CASSQANTEAFF
D: NA
V: TRBV7-3
size: NA
J: TRBJ1-1